The clone carrying this TCR beta chain was picked up a small number of times. Its cognate antigen is unknown. Germline V gene sequence: CDR1 DFQATT, CDR2 SNEGSKA (reference sequence). Trimming took 5 bases from V and 2 from J, leaving 13 bases between them. The CDR3 runs to 14 residues. This record belongs to a study of T cells after yellow fever vaccination. Study-level information: Fractions of limited cellularity were prepared by means of SMART-Seq v4 Ultra Low Input. Study-wide findings and caveats: Some clonotypes were seen in both the CD4 and the CD8 compartments. These made up a small share and likely arose from convergent recombination. Booster samples showed a return of most primary-vaccination clones (roughly 96% CD4, around 85% CD8).

The TCR cDNA carried a universal primer site and UMIs from 5'RACE template switching. Each CDR3 protein gets one entry after TCRdb re-called the 5' RACE reads with MiXCR. The sample gives 95,000 to 150,000 distinct CDR3 sequences, under 9% of which show up once; 30% to 40% is in the top ten. The origin of this receptor is a man younger than 30 who received the YFV17D yellow fever vaccine. Sequenced material: CD8+ T cells sorted from PBMCs, taken on the day of the yellow fever booster vaccination. This sequence joins TRBV20-1 and TRBJ1-5, with a tentative D call TRBD1 (6 bases). CDR3 sequence: CSAPAGVGNQPQHF. As DNA, the CDR3 is TGCAGTGCTCCTGCAGGGGTGGGCAATCAGCCCCAGCATTTT.